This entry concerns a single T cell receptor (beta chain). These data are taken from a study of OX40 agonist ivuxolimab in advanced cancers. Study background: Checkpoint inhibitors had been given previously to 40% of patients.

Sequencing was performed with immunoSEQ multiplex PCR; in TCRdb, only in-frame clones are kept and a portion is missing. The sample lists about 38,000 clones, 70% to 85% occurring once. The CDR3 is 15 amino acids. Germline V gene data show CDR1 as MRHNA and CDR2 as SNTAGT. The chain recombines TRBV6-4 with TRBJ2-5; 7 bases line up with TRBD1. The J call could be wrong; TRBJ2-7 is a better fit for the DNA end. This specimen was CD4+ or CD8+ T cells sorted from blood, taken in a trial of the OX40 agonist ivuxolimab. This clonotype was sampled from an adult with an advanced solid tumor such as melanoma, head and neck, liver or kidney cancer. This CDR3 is CASSEPGQASYEQYF. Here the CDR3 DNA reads TGTGCCAGCAGTGAACCCGGACAGGCCTCCTACGAGCAGTACTTC.